These 26 T cell receptor beta chains share one sample of origin, sequenced in a study of CD8 T cells in Susac syndrome. It was with random hexamers that roughly 0.5 to 1 ug RNA was reverse transcribed. TCRdb ran MiXCR on the immunoSEQ multiplex PCR reads and lists one entry per CDR3 protein. This table has 150,000 to 200,000 distinct CDR3 sequences, roughly 94% appearing once. Sequenced material: CD8+ T cells from PBMCs. The source is a human donor with Susac syndrome.

V gene TRBV7-9 combines with J gene TRBJ2-5, with D perhaps given as TRBD1 or TRBD2 (5 bases each). From germline, CDR1 is SEHNR and CDR2 FQNEAQ (reference sequence). CDR3 length equals 16 residues. V gave up 2 bases and J gave up 1 base, with 14 bases separating them. CDR3: CASSLWLIGTQETQYF. The CDR3 region has the DNA TGTGCCAGCAGCTTATGGCTAATTGGGACCCAAGAGACCCAGTACTTC.

This sequence joins TRBV9 and TRBJ2-7; TRBD1 might be the D (6 bases). V lost 4 bases to trimming and J lost 8 bases, with 19 bases between them. CDR1 is SGDLS, CDR2 YYNGEE, per germline. CDR3 length equals 14 residues. This CDR3 is CASSSRDRPLQQYF. In nucleotides, the CDR3 is TGTGCCAGCAGCTCACGAGACAGGCCCCTTCAGCAGTACTTC.

V usage is TRBV3-1 and J usage is TRBJ2-7; TRBD1 matches 10 bases. V shed 0 bases and J 1 base; nucleotides not matched to a gene: 3. This CDR3 has 16 residues. The germline CDR1 and CDR2 sequences are LGHDT and YNNKEL (reference sequence). In DNA form, the CDR3 reads TGTGCCAGCAGCCAAGAGTGGGGACAGGGGTCCTACGAGCAGTACTTC. It codes for CASSQEWGQGSYEQYF.

This sequence joins TRBV14 and TRBJ2-1; D is ambiguous. The V gene lost 1 base and the J gene lost 15 bases, with 10 bases spanning the gap. CDR3 length: 11 amino acids. The V gene's germline CDR1 is SGHDN and CDR2 FVKESK. The CDR3 bases are TGTGCCAGCAGCCAAGCTAGTTCGTGGTTCTTC. It is translated as CASSQASSWFF.

The chain uses TRBV5-1 and TRBJ1-4; D call uncertain. Trimming shortened V by 3 bases and J by 8 bases, and 20 bases separated the two germline ends. CDR3 size: 16 residues. Germline assignment: CDR1 SGHRS and CDR2 YFSETQ. The CDR3 DNA sequence: TGCGCCAGCAGCTGGGAGAAGACACTTATCAAGGAAAAACTGTTTTTT. Amino acid sequence: CASSWEKTLIKEKLFF. Filled out from reference TRBV5-1 and TRBJ1-4, the complete variable domain reads KAGVTQTPRYLIKTRGQQVTLSCSPISGHRSVSWYQQTPGQGLQFLFEYFSETQRNKGNFPGRFSGRQFSNSRSEMNVSTLELGDSALYLCASSWEKTLIKEKLFFGSGTQLSVL.

This clonotype was recorded only once. The CDR3 DNA reads as TGTGCCAGCAGCTTGGACAGGGGTACCTACAATGAGCAGTTCTTC. It yields the protein CASSLDRGTYNEQFF. The genes are TRBV5-6 and TRBJ2-1, with 7 positions matching TRBD1. In germline, CDR1 is SGHDT, CDR2 YYEEEE. With V trimmed by 0 bases and J by 2 bases, 2 bases remained unmatched. The CDR3 totals 15 residues.

V usage is TRBV5-4 and J usage is TRBJ2-5; D gene ambiguous. The CDR3 consists of 12 residues. In germline, CDR1 is SGHNT, CDR2 YYREEE (reference sequence). Deletions cut 7 bases from V and 4 bases from J, with 11 bases between. The CDR3 DNA reads as TGTGCCAGCTCTCTCGCGAGAGAGACCCAGTACTTC. It translates to CASSLARETQYF.

The genes are TRBV20-1 and TRBJ2-3; 7 bases map to TRBD2. V dropped 7 bases and J dropped 2; count of bases not matched to a gene: 6. This CDR3 region has 13 residues. CDR1 is DFQATT, CDR2 SNEGSKA, per germline (reference sequence). CDR3 DNA: TGCAGTGGATCGGGGGGAGTCACAGATACGCAGTATTTT. Residues: CSGSGGVTDTQYF.

The chain employs TRBV11-2 and TRBJ2-7, with 11 bases that match TRBD1. After removal of 5 bases from V and 3 bases from J, the junction contained 6 bases not matched to a gene. Germline V gives CDR1 SGHAT, CDR2 FQNNGV. The CDR3 covers 15 residues. CDR3 amino acids: CASSITGTGGYEQYF. CDR3 DNA: TGTGCCAGCAGCATAACCGGGACAGGGGGCTACGAGCAGTACTTC.

The chain carries TRBV2 and TRBJ1-5, with D perhaps TRBD1 (6 bases). V gave up 7 bases and J gave up 9 bases, with 13 bases separating them. This CDR3 contains 12 residues. From germline, CDR1 is SNHLY and CDR2 FYNNEI. CDR3: CASNYWGRPQHF. Here the CDR3 DNA reads TGTGCCAGCAATTACTGGGGGCGGCCCCAGCATTTT.

This chain links TRBV20-1 with TRBJ2-7, with D perhaps TRBD1 or TRBD2 (5 bases each). With 3 bases removed from V and 3 bases from J, the gap between germline ends came to 18 bases. The CDR3 runs 15 residues. Germline CDR1 is DFQATT and CDR2 is SNEGSKA (reference sequence). The CDR3 sequence: CSASLIGHRGYEQYF. The CDR3 DNA is TGCAGTGCTAGTCTGATCGGACACCGGGGCTACGAGCAGTACTTC.

This clonotype was recorded only once. The V call is TRBV7-3, the J call TRBJ2-3; tentatively, D is TRBD2 (6 bases). The CDR3 sequence is 16 residues long. Trimming took off 0 bases at V and 2 bases at J, with 12 bases between the two ends. Germline CDR1 reads SGHTA; CDR2 reads FQGTGA. The CDR3 sequence is CASSLTGGGPTDTQYF. The CDR3 DNA is TGTGCCAGCAGCTTAACGGGAGGCGGGCCCACAGATACGCAGTATTTT.

This clonotype was seen once. The V gene is TRBV27, the J gene TRBJ1-2; no clear D. CDR1 and CDR2 (germline): MNHEY, SMNVEV (reference sequence). Trimming left V 7 bases short and J 2 bases short, with 11 bases between. This CDR3 contains 13 residues. The CDR3 coding sequence is TGTGCCAGCAAATTAGGAACCAACTATGGCTACACCTTC. Protein sequence: CASKLGTNYGYTF.

This clonotype was observed a single time. The rearrangement joins TRBV7-9 to TRBJ2-5; possibly TRBD2 for D (6 bases). V dropped 5 bases and J dropped 3 bases, with 16 bases sitting between them. This CDR3 spans 15 amino acids. The V gene's germline CDR1 is SEHNR and CDR2 FQNEAQ (reference sequence). CDR3 nucleotide sequence: TGTGCCAGCAGCCCAGGGTATTCGGGGGAAGAGACCCAGTACTTC. Translation gives CASSPGYSGEETQYF.

The V call is TRBV4-1, the J call TRBJ2-7; D is unclear. From germline, CDR1 is MGHRA and CDR2 YSYEKL. Trimming shortened V by 2 bases and J by 5 bases, and 13 bases separated the two germline ends. The CDR3 consists of 14 residues. CDR3 loop: CASSQNPLGNEQYF. The CDR3, as DNA: TGCGCCAGCAGCCAAAATCCTCTAGGGAACGAGCAGTACTTC.

The chain has TRBV21-1 and TRBJ1-5; the D call of TRBD1 is as the table states it, not checked on the DNA. TRBV21-1 is tagged as a pseudogene. The CDR3 is 15 residues long. Written as DNA, the CDR3 is TGTGCCAGCAGCAAAGAACAGGGTCTGGGACAGCCCCAGCATTTT. Protein: CASSKEQGLGQPQHF.

The chain carries TRBV20-1 and TRBJ1-6; 7 bases are shared with TRBD1. Per germline, CDR1 DFQATT and CDR2 SNEGSKA (reference sequence). With 3 bases clipped from V and 7 bases from J, the junction kept 6 bases outside the gene matches. The CDR3 loop spans 14 amino acids. The CDR3 DNA reads as TGCAGTGCTAGCCCCGGGACAGACAATTCACCCCTCCACTTT. Encoded protein: CSASPGTDNSPLHF.

The chain joins TRBV6-2 or TRBV6-3 to TRBJ2-1, with D uncertain. This CDR3 is 14 amino acids long. Germline assignment: CDR1 MNHEY and CDR2 SVGEGT. V was cut by 8 bases and J by 4 bases, with 15 bases left in between. In DNA form, the CDR3 reads TGTGCCAGCCAGAGAGTTGGAGAGTACAATGAGCAGTTCTTC. This codes for CASQRVGEYNEQFF.

The rearrangement links TRBV20-1 to TRBJ2-1; D is perhaps TRBD2 (7 bases). The CDR3 runs 15 residues. V was clipped by 4 bases and J by 4 bases, with 17 bases between them. From germline, CDR1 is DFQATT and CDR2 SNEGSKA (reference sequence). DNA for the CDR3: TGCAGTGCTACCCGAGGAGGGGGGGCTTACAATGAGCAGTTCTTC. This encodes CSATRGGGAYNEQFF.

The rearrangement joins TRBV28 to TRBJ1-1; 9 nucleotides match TRBD1. V dropped 5 bases and J dropped 0; count of bases not matched to a gene: 7. The CDR3 has 16 amino acids. The germline V gene has CDR1 MDHEN and CDR2 SYDVKM. The CDR3 coding sequence is TGTGCCAGCAGTCGTACAGGGGGCTGGTTGAACACTGAAGCTTTCTTT. Translating it yields CASSRTGGWLNTEAFF.

The gene calls are TRBV6-5 and TRBJ1-1; D ambiguous. From germline, CDR1 is MNHEY and CDR2 SVGAGI. The CDR3 has 14 residues. V lost 2 bases to trimming and J lost 1 base, with 8 bases between them. The CDR3 sequence: CASSYVAGNTEAFF. The CDR3 coding sequence is TGTGCCAGCAGTTACGTCGCAGGGAACACTGAAGCTTTCTTT.

J is TRBJ2-2 and V is TRBV19, with 16 nucleotides matching TRBD2. CDR3 size: 17 residues. The germline gives CDR1 LNHDA, CDR2 SQIVND (reference sequence). J gave up 6 bases and V 6 bases, and 7 bases lay outside the gene matches. CDR3 sequence: CASRTVGTSGRAGELFF. The CDR3 region has the DNA TGTGCCAGTAGGACAGTGGGGACTAGCGGGAGGGCCGGGGAGCTGTTTTTT.

V and J are TRBV3-1 and TRBJ1-4, with D unresolved. Germline V gene sequence: CDR1 LGHDT, CDR2 YNNKEL (reference sequence). V was pared by 5 bases and J by 5 bases, with 15 bases between. This CDR3 region has 15 residues. The CDR3 here is CASSSSPTGNEKLFF. CDR3 DNA sequence: TGTGCCAGCAGCTCCTCCCCTACGGGAAATGAAAAACTGTTTTTT.

The genes are TRBV7-9 and TRBJ2-5, with D unresolved. This CDR3 comprises 17 residues. CDR1 and CDR2 from the germline V gene are SEHNR and FQNEAQ (reference sequence). Trimming left V 5 bases short and J 0 bases short, with 19 bases between. The CDR3 bases are TGTGCCAGCAGCCCTAAATTCCCGGCGGATCACCAAGAGACCCAGTACTTC. Protein sequence: CASSPKFPADHQETQYF. Full variable domain (missing parts from reference TRBV7-9 and TRBJ2-5): DTGVSQNPRHKITKRGQNVTFRCDPISEHNRLYWYRQTLGQGPEFLTYFQNEAQLEKSRLLSDRFSAERPKGSFSTLEIQRTEQGDSAMYLCASSPKFPADHQETQYFGPGTRLLVL.

The chain has TRBV6-1 and TRBJ2-7; D unclear. Trimming took off 3 bases at V and 4 bases at J, with 10 bases between the two ends. The CDR3 spans 13 residues. Germline CDR1 reads MNHNS; CDR2 reads SASEGT. CDR3 protein: CASSDEVGYEQYF. CDR3 coding DNA: TGTGCCAGCAGTGACGAAGTGGGGTACGAGCAGTACTTC.

V usage is TRBV4-1 and J usage is TRBJ1-4; 7 bases align to TRBD1. The J segment lost 2 bases and the V segment lost 5 bases, leaving 11 bases of the junction unmatched. Germline lookup yields CDR1 MGHRA and CDR2 YSYEKL. The CDR3 is 17 amino acids. The CDR3 loop is CASSAWTGPTTNEKLFF. For the CDR3, the DNA is TGCGCCAGCAGCGCATGGACAGGACCCACGACTAATGAAAAACTGTTTTTT.